The 25 T cell receptor beta chains given below trace back to one sample, sequenced in a study of shared clonotypes between healthy human individuals. Profiling relied on immunoSEQ multiplex PCR, and the TCRdb table lists in-frame clones only, not all of them. The sample includes about 1.5 million clones, 96% of them seen just once. The sample was naive CD4+ T cells sorted from blood. The subset denotes: CD45RA+ positively selected. The receptors come from a man younger than 45 in good health.

The chain recombines TRBV4-2 with TRBJ2-5, with 8 bases aligning to TRBD1. V lost 0 bases and J lost 4; bases outside the gene matches: 7. CDR3 length: 16 amino acids. CDR1 LGHNA and CDR2 YNFKEQ come from the germline V gene. The CDR3 DNA reads as TGTGCCAGCAGCCAAGAAGGACAGGGCCCCGGAGAGACCCAGTACTTC. It codes for CASSQEGQGPGETQYF.

V and J are TRBV7-2 and TRBJ2-7; 10 nucleotides match TRBD2. Germline loops: CDR1 SGHTA, CDR2 FQGNSA. The CDR3 loop spans 15 amino acids. V was clipped by 5 bases and J by 5 bases; unmatched bases: 9. In DNA form, the CDR3 reads TGTGCCAGCAGCATTCTTAGCGGGAGGCGGGACGAGCAGTACTTC. Translating it yields CASSILSGRRDEQYF. Full variable domain (outside the CDR3, taken from reference TRBV7-2 and TRBJ2-7): GAGVSQSPSNKVTEKGKDVELRCDPISGHTALYWYRQSLGQGLEFLIYFQGNSAPDKSGLPSDRFSAERTGGSVSTLTIQRTQQEDSAVYLCASSILSGRRDEQYFGPGTRLTVT.

This chain connects TRBV30 to TRBJ2-2; 10 bases are shared with TRBD1. V was clipped by 5 bases and J by 6 bases; unmatched bases: 6. The CDR3 is made up of 14 amino acids. Germline CDR1 reads GTSNPN; CDR2 reads SVGIG (reference sequence). The CDR3 reads CAWGTGAQAGELFF. The CDR3 nucleotides are TGTGCCTGGGGGACAGGGGCGCAGGCCGGGGAGCTGTTTTTT.

About this clone itself: Other DNA sequences in the sample encode the same CDR3. CDR3 bases: TGTGCCAGCAGGTTGGACAGCTACGAGCAGTACTTC. This encodes CASRLDSYEQYF. The V call is TRBV2, the J call TRBJ2-7, with D maybe TRBD1 (6 bases). Germline CDR1 reads SNHLY; CDR2 reads FYNNEI. V lost 6 bases, J lost 3 bases, and 9 bases lay in between. The CDR3 sequence is 12 residues long.

The chain is built from TRBV9 and TRBJ2-7, with 10 bases lining up with TRBD2. There are 15 residues in the CDR3. Germline-derived CDR1 and CDR2 are SGDLS and YYNGEE. The junction had 6 bases not matched to a gene; V was cut back by 4 bases and J by 2 bases. CDR3 region: CASSPELAGTYEQYF. The CDR3 nucleotides read TGTGCCAGCAGCCCTGAACTAGCGGGGACCTACGAGCAGTACTTC. The full variable domain, rest sourced from reference TRBV9 and TRBJ2-7, is DSGVTQTPKHLITATGQRVTLRCSPRSGDLSVYWYQQSLDQGLQFLIQYYNGEERAKGNILERFSAQQFPDLHSELNLSSLELGDSALYFCASSPELAGTYEQYFGPGTRLTVT.

The V call is TRBV5-1, the J call TRBJ1-1; TRBD1 aligns across 10 bases. The J segment lost 4 bases and the V segment lost 0 bases, leaving 3 bases of the junction unmatched. There are 15 residues in the CDR3. Per germline, CDR1 SGHRS and CDR2 YFSETQ. The chain's CDR3 is CASSLEGTGVTEAFF. Written as DNA, the CDR3 is TGCGCCAGCAGCTTGGAGGGGACAGGGGTCACTGAAGCTTTCTTT.

As for this clone: Other nucleotide sequences from this sample produce the same CDR3. The chain is built from TRBV7-2 and TRBJ1-5, with D unresolved. CDR1 is SGHTA and CDR2 is FQGNSA in the germline V gene. V lost 1 base, J lost 9 bases, and 4 bases lay in between. This CDR3 has 11 residues. CDR3 loop: CASSLGGPQHF. DNA of the CDR3: TGTGCCAGCAGCTTAGGGGGGCCCCAGCATTTT. Together with reference TRBV7-2 and TRBJ1-5, the CDR3 gives the full variable domain: GAGVSQSPSNKVTEKGKDVELRCDPISGHTALYWYRQSLGQGLEFLIYFQGNSAPDKSGLPSDRFSAERTGGSVSTLTIQRTQQEDSAVYLCASSLGGPQHFGDGTRLSIL.

The J gene is TRBJ2-3, the V gene TRBV6-1; a weak D match, TRBD1 (5 bases). Germline-derived CDR1 and CDR2 are MNHNS and SASEGT. This CDR3 has 14 amino acids. With 7 bases removed from V and 2 bases from J, the gap between germline ends came to 13 bases. This CDR3 reads CASIPTVNTDTQYF. In nucleotides, the CDR3 is TGTGCCAGCATTCCGACAGTCAACACAGATACGCAGTATTTT.

This chain joins TRBV7-9 and TRBJ2-1, with 7 bases matching TRBD2. Germline V gene data show CDR1 as SEHNR and CDR2 as FQNEAQ (reference sequence). CDR3 length equals 15 residues. V was clipped by 6 bases and J by 4 bases; unmatched bases: 9. The CDR3 reads CASRPRGGNYNEQFF. CDR3 bases: TGTGCCAGCAGACCGCGGGGAGGGAATTACAATGAGCAGTTCTTC.

The chain combines TRBV25-1 with TRBJ2-5; 13 bases are shared with TRBD2. There are 14 residues in the CDR3. Germline-derived CDR1 and CDR2 are MGHDK and SYGVNS. Trimming at V came to 7 bases and at J to 5 bases, leaving 4 bases not matched to a gene. Here the CDR3 reads CASKGLAGWETQYF. The CDR3 nucleotides are TGTGCCAGCAAGGGACTAGCGGGATGGGAGACCCAGTACTTC.

The chain uses TRBV19 and TRBJ2-1, with TRBD1 as a possible D gene (5 bases). Looked up from germline, CDR1 is LNHDA and CDR2 is SQIVND (reference sequence). The CDR3 has 19 residues. Trimming cost V 1 base and J 0 bases, with 19 bases left between them. The DNA of the CDR3 is TGTGCCAGTAGTATAGTTAAGGGGTCGGTATTGGGCTCCTACAATGAGCAGTTCTTC. Its protein product is CASSIVKGSVLGSYNEQFF.

V usage is TRBV18 and J usage is TRBJ2-7, with TRBD1 as a possible D gene (5 bases). Germline V gene sequence: CDR1 KGHSH, CDR2 LQKENI. This CDR3 has 16 amino acids. Trimming left V 4 bases short and J 6 bases short, with 22 bases between. The CDR3, as DNA: TGTGCCAGCTCACGATCCATGTCGGGTACTGGGGCCGAGCAGTACTTC. Residues: CASSRSMSGTGAEQYF.

In regard to this clone: In the same sample, other DNA sequences code for this CDR3. The chain recombines TRBV5-1 with TRBJ1-4; TRBD1 is a possible D gene (6 bases). This CDR3 comprises 14 residues. The V and J ends lost 2 bases and 5 bases respectively, with 10 bases between them. Germline V gene sequence: CDR1 SGHRS, CDR2 YFSETQ. CDR3 in DNA: TGCGCCAGCAGCTTAGGGCAGGGGAATGAAAAACTGTTTTTT. Protein product: CASSLGQGNEKLFF.

V and J are TRBV19 and TRBJ2-1; 7 bases match TRBD2. Germline V gene data show CDR1 as LNHDA and CDR2 as SQIVND (reference sequence). The CDR3 consists of 18 residues. With 7 bases clipped from V and 5 bases from J, the junction kept 20 bases outside the gene matches. CDR3 DNA sequence: TGTGCCAGTATTAGGTCCGCGGGAGTGTCGGGTTGGGACAATGAGCAGTTCTTC. Protein sequence: CASIRSAGVSGWDNEQFF.

This sequence joins TRBV7-9 and TRBJ1-2; D unresolved. The CDR3 extends over 14 amino acids. The ends were cut back, 5 bases at V and 8 bases at J, with 18 bases in the middle. Germline V gene lookup returns CDR1 SEHNR and CDR2 FQNEAQ (reference sequence). In DNA form, the CDR3 reads TGTGCCAGCAGCGAAGGACCTAACCTGGGAGGCTACACCTTC. Translated, it gives CASSEGPNLGGYTF.

The chain recombines TRBV27 with TRBJ2-2; tentative D call: TRBD1 (5 bases). The germline V and J ends were trimmed by 6 bases and 8 bases, with 10 bases remaining between them. Germline V CDR1 and CDR2: MNHEY, SMNVEV (reference sequence). This CDR3 contains 12 residues. The CDR3 DNA reads TGTGCCAGCAGCTGGGGCCGAGGGGAGCTGTTTTTT. Its translation: CASSWGRGELFF.

The rearrangement links TRBV10-1 to TRBJ2-7; perhaps TRBD1 as D (5 bases). CDR1 and CDR2 (germline): WNHNN, SYGVQD (reference sequence). CDR3 length: 14 amino acids. Trimming took off 8 bases at V and 2 bases at J, with 16 bases between the two ends. Written as DNA, the CDR3 is TGCGCCAGCGGGTCCGAACTGGGGCCCTACGAGCAGTACTTC. Translating gives CASGSELGPYEQYF.

This chain links TRBV5-1 with TRBJ2-7; TRBD2 aligns across 7 bases. The CDR3 totals 14 residues. V shed 7 bases and J 5 bases; nucleotides not matched to a gene: 12. The V gene's germline CDR1 is SGHRS and CDR2 YFSETQ. The CDR3 region has the DNA TGCGCCAGCCAAAGACTAGCTTCAACCGACGAGCAGTACTTC. It is translated as CASQRLASTDEQYF.

A note on this clone: In the same sample, other DNA sequences code for this CDR3. The chain couples TRBV5-4 to TRBJ2-7, with a tentative D call TRBD1 (5 bases). Germline CDR1 and CDR2: SGHNT and YYREEE (reference sequence). The ends were cut back, 3 bases at V and 4 bases at J, with 11 bases in the middle. The CDR3 covers 13 residues. The CDR3 spells CASSSRQTYEQYF. The CDR3 DNA follows: TGTGCCAGCAGCTCTCGACAGACATACGAGCAGTACTTC.

The V call is TRBV9, the J call TRBJ2-7, with 9 bases lining up with TRBD1. Trimming removed 4 bases from V and 3 bases from J; junction bases left unmatched: 8. CDR1 is SGDLS and CDR2 is YYNGEE in the germline V gene. The CDR3 covers 15 residues. CDR3 amino acids: CASSPQGTGFYEQYF. CDR3 in DNA: TGTGCCAGCAGCCCGCAAGGGACAGGGTTCTACGAGCAGTACTTC.

The rearrangement uses TRBV10-1 and TRBJ1-5; TRBD1 might be the D (5 bases). This CDR3 comprises 13 residues. Trimming took 8 bases from V and 9 from J, leaving 17 bases between them. Germline V lookup: CDR1 WNHNN, CDR2 SYGVQD (reference sequence). CDR3 sequence: CASSGIDQGPQHF. As DNA, the CDR3 is TGCGCCAGCTCGGGCATTGACCAGGGGCCCCAGCATTTT.

The genes are TRBV6-5 and TRBJ2-1; D unresolved. The germline V gene encodes CDR1 MNHEY and CDR2 SVGAGI. The CDR3 is 14 residues long. Trimming pared 4 bases from V and 6 bases from J, leaving 13 bases between. DNA of the CDR3: TGTGCCAGCAGTTTGATAAGGTCCGGCAATGAGCAGTTCTTC. This encodes CASSLIRSGNEQFF.

V gene TRBV10-3 combines with J gene TRBJ2-7; 9 positions match TRBD2. V was pared by 5 bases and J by 0 bases, with 8 bases of the junction left unmatched. In germline, CDR1 is ENHRY, CDR2 SYGVKD. The CDR3 is made up of 16 amino acids. CDR3 amino acids: CAISIFSGSPSYEQYF. Here the CDR3 DNA reads TGTGCCATCAGTATTTTTAGCGGGAGCCCCTCCTACGAGCAGTACTTC.

The V gene is TRBV18, the J gene TRBJ2-3; TRBD2 matches at 9 bases. The CDR3 is made up of 18 amino acids. V lost 1 base, J lost 0 bases, and 8 bases stayed unmatched. Germline assignment: CDR1 KGHSH and CDR2 LQKENI. As DNA, the CDR3 is TGTGCCAGCTCACCACAAGTAGCGGGAGAGGCCAGCACAGATACGCAGTATTTT. Translating it yields CASSPQVAGEASTDTQYF.

The chain has TRBV5-5 and TRBJ2-1, with 11 bases matching TRBD2. The V and J ends lost 1 base and 0 bases, in that order; junction bases with no gene match: 9. The germline V gene encodes CDR1 SGHKS and CDR2 YYEKEE (reference sequence). This CDR3 comprises 19 residues. CDR3 protein: CASSLRRLAGKSSYNEQFF. The CDR3 bases are TGTGCCAGCAGCTTGCGCCGACTAGCGGGAAAAAGCTCCTACAATGAGCAGTTCTTC. The complete variable domain, with remaining parts taken from reference TRBV5-5 and TRBJ2-1, reads DAGVTQSPTHLIKTRGQQVTLRCSPISGHKSVSWYQQVLGQGPQFIFQYYEKEERGRGNFPDRFSARQFPNYSSELNVNALLLGDSALYLCASSLRRLAGKSSYNEQFFGPGTRLTVL.